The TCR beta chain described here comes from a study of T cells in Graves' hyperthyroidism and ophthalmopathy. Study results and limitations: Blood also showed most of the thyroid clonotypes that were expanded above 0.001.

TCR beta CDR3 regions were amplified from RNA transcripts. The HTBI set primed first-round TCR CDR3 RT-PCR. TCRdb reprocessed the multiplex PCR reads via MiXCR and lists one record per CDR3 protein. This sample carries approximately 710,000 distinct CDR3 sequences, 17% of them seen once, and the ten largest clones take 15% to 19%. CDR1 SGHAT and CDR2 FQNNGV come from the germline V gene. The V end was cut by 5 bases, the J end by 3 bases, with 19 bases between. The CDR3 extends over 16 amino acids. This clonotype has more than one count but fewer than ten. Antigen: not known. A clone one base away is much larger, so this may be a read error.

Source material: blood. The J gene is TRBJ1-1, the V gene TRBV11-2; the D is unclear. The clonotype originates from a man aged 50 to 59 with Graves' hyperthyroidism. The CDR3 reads CASSQSWAYHHTEAFF. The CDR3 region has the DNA TGTGCCAGCAGCCAATCTTGGGCCTACCACCACACTGAAGCTTTCTTT.